The 9 T cell receptor beta chains presented below share a single source sample, sequenced in a study of shared clonotypes between healthy human individuals. The table came from immunoSEQ multiplex PCR; TCRdb's copy has only in-frame clones and leaves some out. The table lists around 430,000 clones, around 75% of them singletons. The sequencing sample was made of PBMCs. These receptors were taken from a woman in her thirties or forties in good health. Some clones in this sample may be carry-over from other donors' samples.

As concerns this clone: Relative to the germline gene, one junction end is altered; a read error may explain this. The gene calls are TRBV20-1 and TRBJ1-2; D is possibly TRBD1 (6 bases). Per germline, CDR1 DFQATT and CDR2 SNEGSKA (reference sequence). The CDR3 runs to 10 residues. In DNA, the CDR3 is TGCAGTGCCAGGGGCAGGGAGACGGCCTTC. It encodes CSARGRETAF.

This clone was picked up a small number of times. This rearrangement joins TRBV6-1 to TRBJ2-2; unclear D gene. CDR1 and CDR2 from the germline V gene are MNHNS and SASEGT. V lost 8 bases to trimming and J lost 3 bases, with 7 bases between them. The CDR3 sequence is 12 residues long. The CDR3 region is CASARDTGELFF. CDR3 nucleotide sequence: TGTGCCAGCGCTCGGGACACCGGGGAGCTGTTTTTT.

The CDR3 is CASSADSNTGELFF. In DNA form, the CDR3 reads TGTGCCAGCAGCGCGGACAGTAACACCGGGGAGCTGTTTTTT. This sequence joins TRBV9 and TRBJ2-2; D might be TRBD1 (6 bases). The V gene's germline CDR1 is SGDLS and CDR2 YYNGEE. The CDR3 covers 14 residues. Trimming shortened V by 3 bases and J by 2 bases, and 8 bases separated the two germline ends.

This chain uses TRBV19 with TRBJ1-5; D gene ambiguous. This CDR3 has 13 amino acids. Trimming removed 6 bases at V and 0 bases at J, with 6 bases between. Germline values: CDR1 LNHDA, CDR2 SQIVND (reference sequence). CDR3 amino acids: CASRLSSNQPQHF. For the CDR3, the DNA is TGTGCCAGTAGACTGAGTAGCAATCAGCCCCAGCATTTT.

About this clone itself: This sequence may be a read error, since a much larger clone differs from it by one base. This sample includes further DNA sequences coding for the same CDR3. The CDR3 sequence: CASSLRGLGTEAFF. CDR3 DNA sequence: TGTGCCAGCAGCTTGAGGGGGCTGGGCACTGAAGCTTTCTTT. J is TRBJ1-1 and V is TRBV5-8; 7 nucleotides agree with TRBD1. The trim removed 1 base at V and 4 bases at J, leaving 4 bases unmatched. The length of the CDR3 is 14 residues. The germline CDR1 and CDR2 sequences are SGHTS and YDEGEE.

This chain links TRBV28 with TRBJ1-3, with 12 positions matching TRBD1. Germline V gene lookup returns CDR1 MDHEN and CDR2 SYDVKM. The CDR3 has 18 amino acids. The V segment lost 4 bases and the J segment 2 bases; nucleotides outside the gene matches: 9. The CDR3 DNA follows: TGTGCCAGCAGTTCCGGGACAGGGGGCGTAGGGGCTGGAAACACCATATATTTT. Amino acids: CASSSGTGGVGAGNTIYF.

The chain uses TRBV2 and TRBJ2-7; D call uncertain. Per germline, CDR1 SNHLY and CDR2 FYNNEI. This CDR3 spans 12 amino acids. Trimming shortened V by 6 bases and J by 0 bases, and 6 bases separated the two germline ends. CDR3: CASSSASYEQYF. DNA for the CDR3: TGTGCCAGCAGCTCCGCCTCCTACGAGCAGTACTTC.

The chain links TRBV5-4 to TRBJ2-1, with 8 positions matching TRBD2. Germline V gives CDR1 SGHNT, CDR2 YYREEE (reference sequence). V was clipped by 0 bases and J by 3 bases; unmatched bases: 5. The CDR3 extends over 16 amino acids. The CDR3 region has the DNA TGTGCCAGCAGCTTGGGGAGCGGGAGCCTCTACAATGAGCAGTTCTTC. Protein: CASSLGSGSLYNEQFF.

The chain joins TRBV28 to TRBJ2-3; 7 bases match TRBD2. Germline CDR1 MDHEN, CDR2 SYDVKM. This CDR3 has 15 residues. After removal of 6 bases from V and 0 bases from J, the junction contained 6 bases not matched to a gene. The CDR3 nucleotides are TGTGCCAGCAGACGGGGGGTACCAAGCACAGATACGCAGTATTTT. Amino acid sequence: CASRRGVPSTDTQYF.